The 21 T cell receptor beta chains below all came from one sample that was sequenced in a study of regulatory T cells in long-lasting Graves disease. Building of the TCR beta libraries involved iRepertoire HTBI primers and Arm-PCR of CDR3 regions. TCRdb redid the calling of the multiplex PCR reads with MiXCR, one entry per CDR3 protein. The repertoire holds about 430,000 distinct CDR3 sequences, roughly a fifth seen once, with roughly an eighth in the top ten. Stated time point: persistent/refractory GD, antithyroid drugs over 5 years with positive TRAb. Following extraction of RNA from PBMCs, that RNA was used to make the TCR library. The sequences come from peripheral blood mononuclear cells (PBMCs), collected when the disease was refractory, from a patient treated with antithyroid drugs. These receptors came from a female donor with Graves disease.

Only a few counts were recorded for this clonotype. The rearrangement uses TRBV15 and TRBJ1-3, with unresolved D. Germline V lookup: CDR1 LNHNV, CDR2 YYDKDF (reference sequence). Trimming stripped 1 base from V and 0 bases from J, with 10 bases between. The CDR3 extends over 16 amino acids. The CDR3, as DNA: TGTGCCACCAGCAGAGGGGATCGGAGCTCTGGAAACACCATATATTTT. This sequence encodes CATSRGDRSSGNTIYF.

This clonotype was seen more than once but under ten times. This rearrangement joins TRBV7-9 to TRBJ2-7, with 7 positions matching TRBD2. Unmatched junction bases numbered 4, after V lost 3 bases and J lost 2 bases. The CDR3 loop spans 14 amino acids. Germline V CDR1 and CDR2: SEHNR, FQNEAQ (reference sequence). The CDR3 loop is CASSFREGPYEQYF. As DNA, the CDR3 is TGTGCCAGCAGCTTTAGGGAGGGGCCCTACGAGCAGTACTTC.

This clonotype occurred a few times. The chain recombines TRBV6-1 with TRBJ2-2; D gene uncertain. Germline V gene data show CDR1 as MNHNS and CDR2 as SASEGT. CDR3 length: 15 residues. The germline V and J ends were trimmed by 7 bases and 0 bases, with 12 bases remaining between them. CDR3 loop: CASTLVNANTGELFF. The CDR3 region has the DNA TGTGCCAGCACCCTTGTAAATGCGAACACCGGGGAGCTGTTTTTT.

This chain connects TRBV29-1 to TRBJ2-3; 7 nucleotides agree with TRBD2. This CDR3 has 13 amino acids. Germline CDR1 reads SQVTM; CDR2 reads ANQGSEA. J gave up 6 bases and V 5 bases, and 8 bases lay outside the gene matches. The CDR3 DNA follows: TGCAGCGTTTTATCGGCGGGAGTGGATACGCAGTATTTT. Translated, it gives CSVLSAGVDTQYF.

A remark on this clonotype: Being one base from a much bigger clone, this may be a read error. The rearrangement joins TRBV19 to TRBJ1-5, with TRBD1 identical over 7 bases. The CDR3 loop spans 16 amino acids. Germline-derived CDR1 and CDR2 are LNHDA and SQIVND (reference sequence). The CDR3 reads CASGIGRDRDNQPQHF. CDR3 nucleotides: TGTGCCAGTGGTATAGGAAGAGACAGGGACAATCAGCCCCAGCATTTT.

This clonotype was picked up many times. V usage is TRBV27 and J usage is TRBJ2-5; 9 positions agree with TRBD2. Germline values: CDR1 MNHEY, CDR2 SMNVEV (reference sequence). The CDR3 consists of 13 residues. After removal of 5 bases from V and 6 bases from J, the junction contained 4 bases not matched to a gene. CDR3 sequence (DNA): TGTGCCAGCAGTCCTAGCGGGATGAAGACCCAGTACTTC. Translating gives CASSPSGMKTQYF.

The table lists this clonotype with a few counts. The V call is TRBV29-1, the J call TRBJ2-3; 7 nucleotides align to TRBD2. V dropped 5 bases and J dropped 6; count of bases not matched to a gene: 5. This CDR3 is 12 amino acids long. CDR1 is SQVTM and CDR2 is ANQGSEA in the germline V gene. DNA for the CDR3: TGCAGCGTTCAATGGCGGGAGGATACGCAGTATTTT. Encoded protein: CSVQWREDTQYF.

This clonotype has a count of ten or more. In DNA, the CDR3 is TGCAGCGTTGTTTGGGCAGGGACAGGGGACACCGGGGAGCTGTTTTTT. Amino acids: CSVVWAGTGDTGELFF. The chain joins TRBV29-1 to TRBJ2-2, with 10 bases lining up with TRBD1. The junction had 8 bases not matched to a gene; V was cut back by 4 bases and J by 3 bases. The germline gives CDR1 SQVTM, CDR2 ANQGSEA. The CDR3 spans 16 residues.

This clonotype was recorded many times. J is TRBJ1-4 and V is TRBV5-1; no reliable D call. The CDR3 spans 14 residues. V was shortened by 4 bases and J by 0 bases, with 7 bases between the two germline ends. Germline V gene data show CDR1 as SGHRS and CDR2 as YFSETQ. CDR3 loop: CASSLATTNEKLFF. As DNA, the CDR3 is TGCGCCAGCAGCCTGGCAACAACTAATGAAAAACTGTTTTTT.

This clonotype was found many times. V gene TRBV27 combines with J gene TRBJ2-7; 7 bases agree with TRBD1. The ends lost 6 bases at V and 1 base at J; junction bases unmatched: 3. CDR3 length: 13 amino acids. CDR1 MNHEY and CDR2 SMNVEV come from the germline V gene (reference sequence). The CDR3 reads CASRPGQSYEQYF. CDR3 bases: TGTGCCAGCAGGCCGGGACAGTCCTACGAGCAGTACTTC.

This clonotype was detected ten times or more. The CDR3 nucleotides read TGTGCCAGCAGCCAGGGAGGAAACGGAGAGACCCAGTACTTC. Amino acid sequence: CASSQGGNGETQYF. J is TRBJ2-5 and V is TRBV5-5; possibly TRBD2 for D (6 bases). The CDR3 extends over 14 amino acids. The V end lost 4 bases, the J end lost 4 bases, and 14 bases lay between the germline ends. The germline V gene has CDR1 SGHKS and CDR2 YYEKEE (reference sequence). The variable domain in full, with the rest retrieved from reference TRBV5-5 and TRBJ2-5, is DAGVTQSPTHLIKTRGQQVTLRCSPISGHKSVSWYQQVLGQGPQFIFQYYEKEERGRGNFPDRFSARQFPNYSSELNVNALLLGDSALYLCASSQGGNGETQYFGPGTRLLVL.

The gene calls are TRBV10-3 and TRBJ1-2; TRBD1 might be the D (5 bases). Germline V gene sequence: CDR1 ENHRY, CDR2 SYGVKD. V lost 3 bases, J lost 4 bases, and 18 bases lay in between. This CDR3 is built from 16 residues. The CDR3 spells CAISDEQGPRSYGYTF. Written as DNA, the CDR3 is TGTGCCATCAGTGATGAGCAGGGCCCGAGGTCCTATGGCTACACCTTC.

In this sample, this clonotype turned up many times. The rearrangement joins TRBV28 to TRBJ2-7, with 12 bases identical to TRBD2. Per the germline V gene, CDR1 is MDHEN and CDR2 is SYDVKM. This CDR3 region has 15 residues. Trimming at V came to 4 bases and at J to 2 bases, leaving 3 bases not matched to a gene. The CDR3 here is CASSSRLAGAYEQYF. For the CDR3, the DNA is TGTGCCAGCAGTTCCCGACTAGCGGGGGCCTACGAGCAGTACTTC. Together with reference TRBV28 and TRBJ2-7, the CDR3 gives the full variable domain: DVKVTQSSRYLVKRTGEKVFLECVQDMDHENMFWYRQDPGLGLRLIYFSYDVKMKEKGDIPEGYSVSREKKERFSLILESASTNQTSMYLCASSSRLAGAYEQYFGPGTRLTVT.

This clonotype was detected once. This rearrangement joins TRBV9 to TRBJ1-5; tentative D call: TRBD1 (5 bases). Germline CDR1 SGDLS, CDR2 YYNGEE. This CDR3 has 15 residues. The V end lost 0 bases, the J end lost 7 bases, and 14 bases lay between the germline ends. The CDR3 region has the DNA TGTGCCAGCAGCGTAGACTCCGGGGGTGGGCAGCCCCAGCATTTT. Protein sequence: CASSVDSGGGQPQHF.

In this sample, this clonotype turned up a few times. The chain carries TRBV20-1 and TRBJ2-3; 9 bases line up with TRBD2. This CDR3 spans 15 amino acids. V shed 6 bases and J 2 bases; nucleotides not matched to a gene: 9. CDR1 is DFQATT, CDR2 SNEGSKA, per germline (reference sequence). In DNA, the CDR3 is TGCAGTGCCAAAGTTAGCGGGGGAGACACAGATACGCAGTATTTT. Protein product: CSAKVSGGDTDTQYF.

Many counts were recorded for this clonotype. The rearrangement uses TRBV12-3 or TRBV12-4 and TRBJ1-5; D not resolved. The V and J ends lost 1 base and 7 bases respectively, with 8 bases between them. The CDR3 runs 13 residues. CDR3 amino acids: CASSLGSEQPQHF. The CDR3 DNA follows: TGTGCCAGCAGTTTAGGTTCTGAGCAGCCCCAGCATTTT.

In its sample, this clonotype was seen many times. This sequence joins TRBV27 and TRBJ2-2; a possible D gene is TRBD2 (5 bases). CDR1 MNHEY and CDR2 SMNVEV come from the germline V gene (reference sequence). The germline V and J ends were trimmed by 6 bases and 2 bases, with 10 bases remaining between them. The CDR3 is made up of 14 amino acids. The CDR3 protein is CASRGAANTGELFF. The CDR3 nucleotides read TGTGCCAGCAGAGGAGCGGCAAACACCGGGGAGCTGTTTTTT.

This clonotype was seen many times. V is TRBV12-3 or TRBV12-4 and J is TRBJ2-7; D gene unclear. This CDR3 contains 12 residues. V lost 5 bases, J lost 7 bases, and 12 bases lay in between. CDR3 DNA sequence: TGTGCCAGCAGTGTCGAATGGTGGGAGCAGTACTTC. Translation: CASSVEWWEQYF.

This clonotype has more than one count but fewer than ten. This chain uses TRBV12-3 or TRBV12-4 with TRBJ1-3; the D gene is possibly TRBD1 (6 bases). Trimming pared 5 bases from V and 1 base from J, leaving 24 bases between. The CDR3 spans 19 residues. CDR3 nucleotide sequence: TGTGCCAGCAGTCCCATCCGGTCACAGGGATTAACTTCTGGAAACACCATATATTTT. Translated, it gives CASSPIRSQGLTSGNTIYF.

The sample holds many counts of this clonotype. The genes are TRBV30 and TRBJ1-1, with D possibly being TRBD1 (5 bases). V lost 5 bases, J lost 7 bases, and 20 bases lay in between. Germline V gives CDR1 GTSNPN, CDR2 SVGIG (reference sequence). This CDR3 has 14 residues. The DNA of the CDR3 is TGTGCCTGGGCCAGGGTTGGTGGGTTTGATGAAGCTTTCTTT. Residues: CAWARVGGFDEAFF.

The chain recombines TRBV28 with TRBJ2-2, with D perhaps matching TRBD1 (6 bases). Trimming cost V 3 bases and J 4 bases, with 18 bases left between them. The CDR3 is 17 residues long. Looked up from germline, CDR1 is MDHEN and CDR2 is SYDVKM. The CDR3 region is CASSLAGAGAGTGELFF. In nucleotides, the CDR3 is TGTGCCAGCAGTTTGGCCGGGGCAGGGGCGGGCACCGGGGAGCTGTTTTTT.